The clone carrying this T cell receptor (beta chain) was counted between two and nine times. This record comes from a study of blood T cell repertoires in COVID-19. Looking at the study overall: Samples representing acute and convalescent COVID-19 were sourced from the United States, Italy and Spain. Nucleic acid was either cDNA or gDNA, and it came from T cells, B-cell-depleted T cells, or PBMCs.

Assay used: immunoSEQ multiplex PCR; TCRdb lists only in-frame clones, some missing. The repertoire consists of approximately 400,000 clones, with around 83% occurring once and the leading ten covering around 5.1%. In germline, CDR1 is SGDLS, CDR2 YYNGEE. The CDR3 is 15 amino acids. Trimming stripped 4 bases from V and 4 bases from J, with 17 bases between. Study members were between roughly 18 and 89 years old and lived in approximately 25 US regions. Assignments of participants to cohorts depended upon their own reported clinical history. This TCR derives from a woman aged 50 to 65 who had recovered from COVID-19. Material: PBMCs or T cells enriched from blood (not recorded which). The genes are TRBV9 and TRBJ1-1; possible D gene TRBD1, 5 bases. The CDR3 reads CASSWGESLVTEAFF. The CDR3 DNA is TGTGCCAGCAGCTGGGGGGAGTCCCTCGTCACTGAAGCTTTCTTT.